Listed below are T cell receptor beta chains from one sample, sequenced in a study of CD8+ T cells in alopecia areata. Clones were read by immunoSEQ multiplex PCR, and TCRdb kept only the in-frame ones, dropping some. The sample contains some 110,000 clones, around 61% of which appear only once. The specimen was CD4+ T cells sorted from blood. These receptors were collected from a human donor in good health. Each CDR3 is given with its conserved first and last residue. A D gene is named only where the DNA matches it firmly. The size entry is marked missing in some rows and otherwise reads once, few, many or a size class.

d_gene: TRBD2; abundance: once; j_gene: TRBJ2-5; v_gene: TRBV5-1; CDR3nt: TGCGCCAGTAACCCTAGCGGGGGGGCCGAGACCCAGTACTTC; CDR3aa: CASNPSGGAETQYF
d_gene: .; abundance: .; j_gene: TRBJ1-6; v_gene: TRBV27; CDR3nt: TGTGCCAGCAGTTTAAATTATGGGGGCAATTCACCCCTCCACTTT; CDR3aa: CASSLNYGGNSPLHF
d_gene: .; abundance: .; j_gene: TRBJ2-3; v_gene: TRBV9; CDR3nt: TGTGCCAGCAGCGTAGTAACAGATACGCAGTATTTT; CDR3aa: CASSVVTDTQYF
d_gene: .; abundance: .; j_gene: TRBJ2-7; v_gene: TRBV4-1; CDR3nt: TGCGCCAGCAGCTCGGCACCCTTCAAACCGGGCGAGCAGTACTTC; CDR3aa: CASSSAPFKPGEQYF
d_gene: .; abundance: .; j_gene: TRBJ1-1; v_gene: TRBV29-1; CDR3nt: TGCAGCGTTGAAAGGCAGGGGAACACTGAAGCTTTCTTT; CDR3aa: CSVERQGNTEAFF
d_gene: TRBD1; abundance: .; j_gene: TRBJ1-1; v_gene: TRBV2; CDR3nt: TGTGCCAGCACATCCTACAGGGGGGTCACTGAAGCTTTCTTT; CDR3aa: CASTSYRGVTEAFF
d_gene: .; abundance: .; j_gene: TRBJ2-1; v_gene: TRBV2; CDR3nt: TGTGCCAGCAGCGCTTCCTACAATGAGCAGTTCTTC; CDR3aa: CASSASYNEQFF
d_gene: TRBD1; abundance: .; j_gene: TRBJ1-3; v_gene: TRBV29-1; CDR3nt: TGCAGCATCGGGACAGCTGGAAACACCATATATTTT; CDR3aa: CSIGTAGNTIYF
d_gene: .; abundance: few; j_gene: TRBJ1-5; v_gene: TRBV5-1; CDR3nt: TGCGCCAGCAGCTTGGAGGGGGTTGGCAATCAGCCCCAGCATTTT; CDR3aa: CASSLEGVGNQPQHF
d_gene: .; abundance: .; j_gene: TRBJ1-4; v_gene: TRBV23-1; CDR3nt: TGCGCCAGCAGTCTGGCCTTAGGACTGTTTTTT; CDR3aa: CASSLALGLFF
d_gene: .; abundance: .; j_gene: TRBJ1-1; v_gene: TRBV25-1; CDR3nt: TGTGCCAGCATGCGAGGCACTGAAGCTTTCTTT; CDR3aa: CASMRGTEAFF
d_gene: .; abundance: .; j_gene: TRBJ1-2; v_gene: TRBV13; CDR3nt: TGTGCCAGCAGTCCGGGACTTCCCGACTATGGCTACACCTTC; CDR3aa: CASSPGLPDYGYTF
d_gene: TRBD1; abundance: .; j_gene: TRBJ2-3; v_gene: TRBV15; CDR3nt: TGTGCCACCAGCCACTCCCGAGGGACAGGCACAGATACGCAGTATTTT; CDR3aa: CATSHSRGTGTDTQYF
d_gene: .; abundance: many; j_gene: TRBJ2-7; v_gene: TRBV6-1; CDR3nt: TGTGCCAGCAGTGAGGGGCGAACTACAATTACCTACGAGCAGTACTTC; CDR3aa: CASSEGRTTITYEQYF
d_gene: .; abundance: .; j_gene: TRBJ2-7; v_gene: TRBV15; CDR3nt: TGTGCCACCAGCGGGAGGACGGATTCCTACGAGCAGTACTTC; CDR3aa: CATSGRTDSYEQYF
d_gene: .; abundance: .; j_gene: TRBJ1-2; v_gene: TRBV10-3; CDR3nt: TGTGCCATCAGTCCCAGACAGGAGGCGGGCTATGGCTACACCTTC; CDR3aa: CAISPRQEAGYGYTF
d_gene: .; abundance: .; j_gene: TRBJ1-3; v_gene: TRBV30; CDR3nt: TGTGCCTGGAGTGTTCGGGGGGGATCTGGAAACACCATATATTTT; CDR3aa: CAWSVRGGSGNTIYF
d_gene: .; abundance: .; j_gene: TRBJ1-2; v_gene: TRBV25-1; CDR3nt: TGTGCCAGCAGTGGCACTGGACTGACCTATGGCTACACCTTC; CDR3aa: CASSGTGLTYGYTF
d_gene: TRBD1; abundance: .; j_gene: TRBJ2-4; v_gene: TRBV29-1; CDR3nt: TGCAGCGTTCCGGGACAGGGTAACATTCAGTACTTC; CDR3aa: CSVPGQGNIQYF
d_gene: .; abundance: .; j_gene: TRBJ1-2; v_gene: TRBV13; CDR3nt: TGTGCCAGCAGCACCTCCAGTGCCGGCTACACCTTC; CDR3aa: CASSTSSAGYTF
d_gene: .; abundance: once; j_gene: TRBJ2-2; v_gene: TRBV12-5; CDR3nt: TGTGCTAGTGGTTCCCGGGGGGCCGTCAACACCGGGGAGCTGTTTTTT; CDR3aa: CASGSRGAVNTGELFF
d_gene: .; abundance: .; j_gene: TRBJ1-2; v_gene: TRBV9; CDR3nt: TGTGCCAGCAGCCCGTCGGCTGGGCAGGGACACTATGGCTACACCTTC; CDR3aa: CASSPSAGQGHYGYTF
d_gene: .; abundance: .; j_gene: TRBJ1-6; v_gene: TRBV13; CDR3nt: TGTGCCAGCAGCCTTACAGAAGGTGGTTCACCCCTCCACTTT; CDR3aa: CASSLTEGGSPLHF
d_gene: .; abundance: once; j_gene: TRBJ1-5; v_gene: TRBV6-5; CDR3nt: TGTGCCAGCAGACAGGGAGGGGGTAGCAATCAGCCCCAGCATTTT; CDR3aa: CASRQGGGSNQPQHF
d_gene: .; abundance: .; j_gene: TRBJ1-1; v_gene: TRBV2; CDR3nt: TGTGCCAGCATCCGGGGGGGATTCACTGAAGCTTTCTTT; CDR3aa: CASIRGGFTEAFF
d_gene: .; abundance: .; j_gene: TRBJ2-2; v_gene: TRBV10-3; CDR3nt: TGTGCCATCAGTGAGCCCGGGGAGCTGTTTTTT; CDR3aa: CAISEPGELFF
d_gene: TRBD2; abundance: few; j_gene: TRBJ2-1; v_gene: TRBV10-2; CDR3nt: TGCGCCAGCAGTCAACGTCTAGCGGGGGTAGGTGAGCAGTTCTTC; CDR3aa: CASSQRLAGVGEQFF
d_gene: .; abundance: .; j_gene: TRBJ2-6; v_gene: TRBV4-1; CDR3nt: TGCGCCAGCAGCCCTGTCGGATTCAACGTCCTGACTTTC; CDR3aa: CASSPVGFNVLTF
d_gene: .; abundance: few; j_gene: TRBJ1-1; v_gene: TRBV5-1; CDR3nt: TGCGCCAGCAGCTCGGGACCGAGGGATACTGAAGCTTTCTTT; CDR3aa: CASSSGPRDTEAFF
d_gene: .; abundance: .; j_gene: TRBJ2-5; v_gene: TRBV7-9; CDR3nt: TGTGCCAGCAGCTTAGCAGGGGTAGAGACCCAGTACTTC; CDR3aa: CASSLAGVETQYF
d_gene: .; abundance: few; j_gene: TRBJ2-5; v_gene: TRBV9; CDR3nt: TGTGCCAGCAGCGTATGGGGGGGCTCTCAAGAGACCCAGTACTTC; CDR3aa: CASSVWGGSQETQYF
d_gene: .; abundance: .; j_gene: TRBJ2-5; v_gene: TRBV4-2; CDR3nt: TGTGCCAGCAGCCAGGCCCGGGGGGCGGAGACCCAGTACTTC; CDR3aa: CASSQARGAETQYF